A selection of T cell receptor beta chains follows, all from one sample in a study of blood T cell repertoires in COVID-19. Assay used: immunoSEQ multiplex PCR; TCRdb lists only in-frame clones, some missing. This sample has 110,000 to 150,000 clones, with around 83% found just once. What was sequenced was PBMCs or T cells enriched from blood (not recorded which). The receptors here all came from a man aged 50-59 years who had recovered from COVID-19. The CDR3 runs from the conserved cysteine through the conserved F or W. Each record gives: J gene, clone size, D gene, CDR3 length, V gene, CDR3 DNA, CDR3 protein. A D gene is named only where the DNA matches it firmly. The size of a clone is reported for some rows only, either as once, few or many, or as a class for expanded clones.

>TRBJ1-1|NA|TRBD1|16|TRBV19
TGTGCCAGTAGTATGCCCCCGGGACAGGGGGAAGGGGAAGCTTTCTTT
CASSMPPGQGEGEAFF
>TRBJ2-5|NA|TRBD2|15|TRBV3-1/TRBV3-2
TGTGCCAGCAGCCCTAGCGGGGGGCCCCAAGAGACCCAGTACTTC
CASSPSGGPQETQYF
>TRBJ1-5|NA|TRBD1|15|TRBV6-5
TGTGCCAGCAGAGACACAGGGGATAGCAATCAGCCCCAGCATTTT
CASRDTGDSNQPQHF
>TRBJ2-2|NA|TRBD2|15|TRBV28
TGTGCCAGCAGTGTCAGCGGGGGATACACCGGGGAGCTGTTTTTT
CASSVSGGYTGELFF
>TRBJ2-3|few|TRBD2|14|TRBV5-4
TGTGCCAGCAGCCCGTCTCGCGGGGGGGATACGCAGTATTTT
CASSPSRGGDTQYF
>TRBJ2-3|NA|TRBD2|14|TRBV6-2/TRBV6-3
TGTGCCAGCAGTAGACTAGCGGGGGAGGATACGCAGTATTTT
CASSRLAGEDTQYF
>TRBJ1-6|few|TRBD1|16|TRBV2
TGTGCCAGCAGGCCGGGACAGGGGGCGGTTAATTCACCCCTCCACTTT
CASRPGQGAVNSPLHF
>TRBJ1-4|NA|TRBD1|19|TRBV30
TGTGCCTGGAGTGTACGCGGGCAGGGGGGCCGCGGCCGTAATCAAAAACTGTTTTTT
CAWSVRGQGGRGRNQKLFF
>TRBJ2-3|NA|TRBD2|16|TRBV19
TGTACCAGTAGTCCAAACTCCGGGACTAGCGGGGGTACGCAGTATTTT
CTSSPNSGTSGGTQYF
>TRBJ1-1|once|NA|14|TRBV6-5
TGTGCCAGCAGTTGGACGACAGGTAGCACTGAAGCTTTCTTT
CASSWTTGSTEAFF
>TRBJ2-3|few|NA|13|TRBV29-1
TGCAGCGTGGGGTTGGGGGGTACAGATACGCAGTATTTT
CSVGLGGTDTQYF
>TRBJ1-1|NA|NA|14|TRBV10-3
TGTGCCATCAGCCCGGGAGTCCTTGCGGTTGAAGCTTTCTTT
CAISPGVLAVEAFF
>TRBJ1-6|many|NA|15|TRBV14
TGTGCCAGCAGCCACGCGGGACTCAAGAATTCACCCCTCCACTTT
CASSHAGLKNSPLHF
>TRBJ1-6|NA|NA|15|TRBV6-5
TGTGCCAGCAGTTACGGGGGAGGGGATAATTCACCCCTCCACTTT
CASSYGGGDNSPLHF
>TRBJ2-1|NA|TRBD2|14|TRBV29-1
TGCAGCGTCGGACTAGCGGGGGGGCCTAATGAGCAGTTCTTC
CSVGLAGGPNEQFF
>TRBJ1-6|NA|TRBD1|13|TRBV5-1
TGCGCCAGCAGCATTGACAGGGGTTCACCCCTCCACTTT
CASSIDRGSPLHF
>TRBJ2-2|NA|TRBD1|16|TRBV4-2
TGTGCCAGCAGCCAAGCAGGGGGCCAGGACACCGGGGAGCTGTTTTTT
CASSQAGGQDTGELFF
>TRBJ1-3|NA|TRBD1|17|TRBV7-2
TGTGCCAGCAGCTCGCCGCAGGGGGGCCCTCTGAGAAACACCATATATTTT
CASSSPQGGPLRNTIYF
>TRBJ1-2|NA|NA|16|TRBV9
TGTGCCAGCAGCGTAGAGGACACCAGAGCCAACTATGGCTACACCTTC
CASSVEDTRANYGYTF
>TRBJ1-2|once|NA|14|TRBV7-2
TGTGCCAGCAGCTCTACTCCCGGGGGTGCTGGCTACACCTTC
CASSSTPGGAGYTF
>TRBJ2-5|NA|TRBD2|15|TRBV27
TGTGCCAGCAGTCCCAATTCGGGGGGGCGAGAGACCCAGTACTTC
CASSPNSGGRETQYF
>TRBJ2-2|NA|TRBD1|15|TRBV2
TGTGCCAGCAGGCTGGACAGGGGTATCGCCGGGGAGCTGTTTTTT
CASRLDRGIAGELFF
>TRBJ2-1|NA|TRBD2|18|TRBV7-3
TGTGCCAGCAGCATTAATGTCCCTAGCGGGGGGGCCCTCAATGAGCAGTTCTTC
CASSINVPSGGALNEQFF
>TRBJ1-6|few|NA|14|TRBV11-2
TGTGCCAGCAGCCTCGCCGGGGGTAATTCACCCCTCCACTTT
CASSLAGGNSPLHF
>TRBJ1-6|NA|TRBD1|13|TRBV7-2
TGTGCCAGCAGCCAGACAGGGGTGTCACCCCTCCACTTT
CASSQTGVSPLHF
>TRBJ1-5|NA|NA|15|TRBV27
TGTGCCAGCAGCCTAGGGGGAGCGAGCAATCAGCCCCAGCATTTT
CASSLGGASNQPQHF
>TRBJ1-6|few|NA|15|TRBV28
TGTGCCAGCAGTTCAATACAGGGCTTAAGTTCACCCCTCCACTTT
CASSSIQGLSSPLHF